This T cell receptor beta chain was obtained from a study of T-cell reconstitution after alpha-beta-depleted transplantation in children. V shed 2 bases and J shed 8 bases, with 19 bases lying between them. The length of the CDR3 is 16 residues. Per germline, CDR1 MDHEN and CDR2 SYDVKM. Using unique molecular identifiers, the investigators prepared the TCRbeta library. Each CDR3 protein is one row after TCRdb ran MiXCR on the PCR reads. The data contain about 590,000 distinct CDR3 sequences, 13% of them singletons. Study results and caveats: A year post-transplant, T-cell counts and diversity derived mostly from newly produced T cells. It was reported that alpha-beta T cells came from several hundred expanded graft clones (about two months after transplant).

This clonotype has a handful of counts. Antigen specificity is unknown. The sequence was collected from a male patient between 5 and 17 years old who had a stem cell transplant for acute myeloid leukemia, so the T cells may come from the graft donor. This material consisted of PBMCs, mostly from graft donor cells, taken 360 days after TCRalphabeta/CD19-depleted stem cell transplant. The J gene is TRBJ2-1, the V gene TRBV28, with TRBD2 as a possible D gene (5 bases). The CDR3 DNA sequence: TGTGCCAGCAGTTTAAGTTCCCGGGATCCCTTGGATGAGCAGTTCTTC. It is translated as CASSLSSRDPLDEQFF.